The next 30 T cell receptor beta chains were all read from a single sample in a study of T cell responses to AZD1222 COVID-19 vaccine. The repertoire was sequenced with immunoSEQ multiplex PCR; TCRdb's copy has only in-frame clones and lacks some. The sample has about 180,000 clones, around nine tenths seen once. The specimen was peripheral blood, collected on day 0 of AZD1222 vaccination. Receptors were obtained from an adult in good health.

The rearrangement joins TRBV7-3 to TRBJ2-1; a possible D gene is TRBD1 (7 bases). CDR3 size: 14 residues. Per the germline V gene, CDR1 is SGHTA and CDR2 is FQGTGA. V lost 8 bases and J lost 0, with 11 bases in between. CDR3 DNA: TGTGCCAGCGGGCGGGACAGCTCCTACAATGAGCAGTTCTTC. Protein product: CASGRDSSYNEQFF.

The chain combines TRBV5-4 with TRBJ2-2, with TRBD2 identical over 15 bases. The CDR3 contains 18 residues. Losses at the gene ends were 4 bases for V and 4 bases for J; bases not matched to a gene: 8. The germline V gene encodes CDR1 SGHNT and CDR2 YYREEE (reference sequence). The CDR3 sequence: CASSPRTSGRASTGELFF. The CDR3 DNA reads TGTGCCAGCAGCCCAAGGACTAGCGGGAGGGCCAGCACCGGGGAGCTGTTTTTT.

V is TRBV29-1 and J is TRBJ2-5; D perhaps matches TRBD1 (5 bases). Between the trimmed V and J ends, which lost 3 bases and 5 bases, there was a span of 10 bases. Per germline, CDR1 SQVTM and CDR2 ANQGSEA. CDR3 size: 12 residues. The CDR3, as DNA: TGCAGCGTTGATCAGGGTTATGAGACCCAGTACTTC. Amino acid sequence: CSVDQGYETQYF.

The chain carries TRBV7-2 and TRBJ1-1; D might be TRBD1 (6 bases). The CDR3 is 15 amino acids. Trimming stripped 1 base from V and 6 bases from J, with 15 bases between. Germline V lookup: CDR1 SGHTA, CDR2 FQGNSA. CDR3 sequence (DNA): TGTGCCAGCAGCTTAGGCGGGGGGGCGAGGGCTGAAGCTTTCTTT. It is translated as CASSLGGGARAEAFF.

The CDR3 DNA reads as TGTGCCAGCAGCTTAGGTGGGGGCTGGAATCAGCCCCAGCATTTT. Translated: CASSLGGGWNQPQHF. The chain recombines TRBV7-9 with TRBJ1-5, with a weak D call TRBD1 (6 bases). The V end was cut by 1 base, the J end by 4 bases, with 11 bases between. This CDR3 region has 15 residues. Germline values: CDR1 SEHNR, CDR2 FQNEAQ (reference sequence).

This rearrangement joins TRBV18 to TRBJ1-1; the match to TRBD1 covers 8 bases. V dropped 4 bases and J dropped 5; count of bases not matched to a gene: 6. Germline V lookup: CDR1 KGHSH, CDR2 LQKENI. The CDR3 has 14 residues. DNA of the CDR3: TGTGCCAGCTCACAAGGACAGGGAGGGACTGAAGCTTTCTTT. It encodes CASSQGQGGTEAFF.

CDR3: CASSLRDKRDNEQFF. The CDR3 DNA is TGTGCCAGCAGCCTAAGGGACAAGCGGGACAATGAGCAGTTCTTC. The chain has TRBV11-2 and TRBJ2-1; D tentatively reads TRBD1 or TRBD2 (6 bases each). V was shortened by 5 bases and J by 5 bases, with 16 bases between the two germline ends. The CDR3 is made up of 15 amino acids. CDR1 and CDR2 (germline): SGHAT, FQNNGV.

The chain has TRBV5-4 and TRBJ2-4, with TRBD2 identical over 9 bases. V lost 4 bases to trimming and J lost 0 bases; unmatched junction nucleotides: 11. Germline V gene data show CDR1 as SGHNT and CDR2 as YYREEE (reference sequence). This CDR3 has 18 residues. CDR3 loop: CASSLDGGRGIAKNIQYF. DNA for the CDR3: TGTGCCAGCAGCCTGGACGGCGGGAGGGGTATAGCCAAAAACATTCAGTACTTC.

The J gene is TRBJ2-7, the V gene TRBV7-2; D gene unclear. The CDR3 extends over 11 amino acids. With 1 base removed from V and 7 bases from J, the gap between germline ends came to 5 bases. Looked up from germline, CDR1 is SGHTA and CDR2 is FQGNSA. CDR3 sequence: CASSLVREQYF. The CDR3 nucleotides read TGTGCCAGCAGCTTAGTGCGGGAGCAGTACTTC.

This chain joins TRBV14 and TRBJ2-2; 8 bases map to TRBD2. From germline, CDR1 is SGHDN and CDR2 FVKESK. V lost 1 base, J lost 7 bases, and 8 bases stayed unmatched. CDR3 length: 16 amino acids. CDR3 protein: CASSQAPSGLGGELFF. The CDR3 region has the DNA TGTGCCAGCAGCCAAGCGCCTAGCGGGCTCGGCGGGGAGCTGTTTTTT.

The chain couples TRBV5-1 to TRBJ1-6; maybe TRBD1 (5 bases). Germline V gene data show CDR1 as SGHRS and CDR2 as YFSETQ. The V and J ends lost 2 bases and 8 bases respectively, with 14 bases between them. The CDR3 runs to 15 residues. The CDR3 region is CASSFSGEAYSPLHF. For the CDR3, the DNA is TGCGCCAGCAGCTTTTCGGGGGAGGCTTATTCACCCCTCCACTTT.

This clone has a handful of counts. V gene TRBV28 combines with J gene TRBJ1-4, with D maybe TRBD1 (6 bases). Germline V lookup: CDR1 MDHEN, CDR2 SYDVKM. Trimming took 4 bases from V and 0 from J, leaving 21 bases between them. This CDR3 spans 19 amino acids. The CDR3 coding sequence is TGTGCCAGCAGTTACGTTGGGTGGGACACAGACTCAACTAATGAAAAACTGTTTTTT. Residues: CASSYVGWDTDSTNEKLFF.

This chain links TRBV5-1 with TRBJ2-4, with unresolved D. Germline loops: CDR1 SGHRS, CDR2 YFSETQ. V shed 2 bases and J shed 8 bases, with 11 bases lying between them. The CDR3 contains 13 residues. The CDR3 nucleotides read TGCGCCAGCAGCTTCCGACCCGCGGACATTCAGTACTTC. Protein sequence: CASSFRPADIQYF.

The J gene is TRBJ1-4, the V gene TRBV7-2; D not certain. The CDR3 totals 12 residues. V gave up 5 bases and J gave up 7 bases, with 8 bases separating them. Germline CDR1 SGHTA, CDR2 FQGNSA. The DNA of the CDR3 is TGTGCCAGCAGCCTGGACTCTGAAAAACTGTTTTTT. As protein: CASSLDSEKLFF.

The chain uses TRBV2 and TRBJ1-5; D gene unclear. The CDR3 has 14 amino acids. Germline V lookup: CDR1 SNHLY, CDR2 FYNNEI. With 1 base removed from V and 7 bases from J, the gap between germline ends came to 11 bases. CDR3 nucleotide sequence: TGTGCCAGCAGTGAAGGAGATTCATCCCAGCCCCAGCATTTT. Translation gives CASSEGDSSQPQHF.

The chain couples TRBV23-1 to TRBJ2-7, with D unresolved. TRBV23-1 is recorded as an ORF, its role being uncertain. CDR3 length: 14 amino acids. The germline V and J ends were trimmed by 0 bases and 3 bases, with 9 bases remaining between them. The CDR3: CASSQSMQDYEQYV. The CDR3 coding sequence is TGCGCCAGCAGTCAATCGATGCAGGACTACGAGCAGTACGTC.

The chain links TRBV7-9 to TRBJ2-1; 8 bases are a match to TRBD2. This CDR3 has 17 amino acids. Germline lookup yields CDR1 SEHNR and CDR2 FQNEAQ (reference sequence). The trim removed 1 base at V and 4 bases at J, leaving 9 bases unmatched. Here the CDR3 reads CASSLGGTRALYNEQFF. CDR3 nucleotides: TGTGCCAGCAGCTTAGGGGGGACTAGGGCCTTATACAATGAGCAGTTCTTC.

The chain has TRBV5-3 and TRBJ1-4, with no clear D. TRBV5-3 is flagged as an ORF with uncertain function. Trimming took off 6 bases at V and 4 bases at J, with 16 bases between the two ends. This CDR3 contains 15 residues. CDR3 sequence: CARTMGERGNEKLFF. For the CDR3, the DNA is TGTGCCAGAACCATGGGTGAGCGGGGTAATGAAAAACTGTTTTTT.

This sequence joins TRBV7-3 and TRBJ1-1; possibly TRBD1 for D (5 bases). Trimming shortened V by 4 bases and J by 3 bases, and 18 bases separated the two germline ends. Germline CDR1 is SGHTA and CDR2 is FQGTGA. The CDR3 is 16 residues long. DNA for the CDR3: TGTGCCAGCAGCTCGGACATTACTGGGAGGTACACTGAAGCTTTCTTT. It is translated as CASSSDITGRYTEAFF.

The CDR3 region has the DNA TGTGCCACCAGCGGGCAGGGAACTGAAGCTTTCTTT. This sequence encodes CATSGQGTEAFF. The chain links TRBV6-5 to TRBJ1-1; a possible D gene is TRBD1 (5 bases). Per germline, CDR1 MNHEY and CDR2 SVGAGI. The CDR3 loop spans 12 amino acids. V lost 10 bases to trimming and J lost 5 bases, with 14 bases between them.

This clone has just one count. V gene TRBV5-8 combines with J gene TRBJ1-4; perhaps TRBD1 as D (6 bases). Trimming removed 3 bases at V and 6 bases at J, with 21 bases between. This CDR3 is 17 amino acids long. Germline V gene lookup returns CDR1 SGHTS and CDR2 YDEGEE. The CDR3 region is CASSSGQGSLADEKLFF. For the CDR3, the DNA is TGTGCCAGCAGCTCGGGTCAGGGGAGCTTAGCGGATGAAAAACTGTTTTTT.

The rearrangement links TRBV5-8 to TRBJ2-1; D remains ambiguous. V lost 1 base, J lost 5 bases, and 4 bases lay in between. From germline, CDR1 is SGHTS and CDR2 YDEGEE. The CDR3 sequence is 12 residues long. CDR3 sequence: CASSLTNNEQFF. Written as DNA, the CDR3 is TGTGCCAGCAGCTTGACCAACAATGAGCAGTTCTTC.

The rearrangement uses TRBV2 and TRBJ1-5; D not certain. CDR1 SNHLY and CDR2 FYNNEI come from the germline V gene. V gave up 4 bases and J gave up 0 bases, with 7 bases separating them. This CDR3 has 14 residues. Here the CDR3 DNA reads TGTGCCAGCAGTGCCGATTATAGCAATCAGCCCCAGCATTTT. This translates into CASSADYSNQPQHF.

In DNA, the CDR3 is TGTGCCAGCAGCGCCAGGGCCCAATCCGAGCAGTACTTC. The encoded protein is CASSARAQSEQYF. The chain couples TRBV9 to TRBJ2-7, with D possibly TRBD1 on 5 matching bases. The CDR3 has 13 residues. The V end was cut by 3 bases, the J end by 6 bases, with 13 bases between. Germline CDR1 and CDR2: SGDLS and YYNGEE.

This clone was seen a single time. V is TRBV24-1 and J is TRBJ2-7, with D tentatively TRBD1 or TRBD2 (5 bases each). CDR3 length: 12 amino acids. The germline CDR1 and CDR2 sequences are KGHDR and SFDVKD. Between the trimmed V and J ends, which lost 5 bases and 7 bases, there was a span of 11 bases. CDR3 sequence: CATSAGWGEQYF. Here the CDR3 DNA reads TGTGCCACCAGTGCAGGGTGGGGGGAGCAGTACTTC.

The chain is built from TRBV29-1 and TRBJ2-1; the D gene is possibly TRBD2 (5 bases). The CDR3 sequence is 10 residues long. The germline V and J ends were trimmed by 7 bases and 10 bases, with 11 bases remaining between them. Germline V gene data show CDR1 as SQVTM and CDR2 as ANQGSEA. The CDR3 is CSGGLTEQFF. Here the CDR3 DNA reads TGCAGCGGCGGGCTAACAGAGCAGTTCTTC.

The chain links TRBV7-9 to TRBJ1-5; 9 bases are shared with TRBD1. CDR3 size: 17 residues. Germline V gene data show CDR1 as SEHNR and CDR2 as FQNEAQ (reference sequence). V was clipped by 1 base and J by 3 bases; unmatched bases: 7. CDR3 sequence: CASSLGTGTGPNQPQHF. In nucleotides, the CDR3 is TGTGCCAGCAGCTTAGGTACCGGGACAGGGCCCAATCAGCCCCAGCATTTT.

The chain couples TRBV4-1 to TRBJ1-4; weak D call: TRBD1 (5 bases). This CDR3 is built from 18 residues. Germline loops: CDR1 MGHRA, CDR2 YSYEKL. Trimming left V 0 bases short and J 9 bases short, with 23 bases between. The CDR3 DNA reads TGCGCCAGCAGCCAAGAACTGGGGACGGGCCCAGAGGGGAAAAAACTGTTTTTT. The encoded protein is CASSQELGTGPEGKKLFF.

V gene TRBV9 combines with J gene TRBJ1-3, with D maybe TRBD1 (6 bases). Germline V gene data show CDR1 as SGDLS and CDR2 as YYNGEE. The CDR3 totals 12 residues. V gave up 0 bases and J gave up 10 bases, with 8 bases separating them. The CDR3 DNA reads TGTGCCAGCAGCGTAGGTCAGGGGACCATATATTTT. It translates to CASSVGQGTIYF.

The rearrangement links TRBV9 to TRBJ2-1; 9 positions agree with TRBD2. With V trimmed by 0 bases and J by 0 bases, 1 base remained unmatched. The CDR3 contains 16 residues. CDR1 is SGDLS and CDR2 is YYNGEE in the germline V gene. The CDR3 sequence is CASSVVAGVSYNEQFF. CDR3 coding DNA: TGTGCCAGCAGCGTAGTAGCGGGAGTCTCCTACAATGAGCAGTTCTTC.